This TCR beta chain was retrieved from a study of neoadjuvant anti-PD-1 for oral cavity cancer. Germline V gives CDR1 PRHDT, CDR2 FYEKMQ (reference sequence). V was shortened by 6 bases and J by 3 bases, with 16 bases between the two germline ends. The CDR3 is made up of 15 amino acids. As for this clone: Its antigen is unidentified.

Study-wide results and caveats: Only a few patients per response group were TCR-analyzed; validation needed.

Patients had newly diagnosed, untreated stage II-IVA oral cavity squamous cell carcinoma. PBMCs were not maintained or expanded in culture before analysis. Six replicates per PBMC sample, mostly from 480 ng of genomic DNA. TCRdb's table, derived via immunoSEQ multiplex PCR, lists solely in-frame clones and lacks some. This sample has fewer than 90,000 clones, with about four fifths found just once. Here the sequenced sample was PBMCs, taken before nivolumab (anti-PD-1) treatment. The rearrangement joins TRBV13 to TRBJ2-3, with D perhaps matching TRBD1 (6 bases). The sequence came from a person aged 40-85 years with oral cavity squamous cell carcinoma. CDR3 protein: CASRSTGSRTDTQYF. CDR3 DNA: TGTGCCAGCAGAAGTACAGGGTCGAGGACAGATACGCAGTATTTT.